These T cell receptor beta chains were read from a single sample in a study of blood T cell repertoires in COVID-19. Here immunoSEQ multiplex PCR was the method, and the copy in TCRdb shows in-frame clones only, minus some. Of approximately 480,000 clones in the sample, roughly 89% are singletons; the top ten hold 0.75% to 0.9%. Sequences were obtained from peripheral blood. These receptors were obtained from a man in his late teens or twenties with COVID-19, enrolled during active disease. CDR3s leave out the opening cysteine and the closing phenylalanine or tryptophan. Only part of the rows carry a size: once, few, many, or a class if the clone is expanded.

-	TRBV2	TRBJ1-2	ASSLDTKGYT
-	TRBV7-3	TRBJ2-1	ASSLMGQGAINEQF
-	TRBV4-1	TRBJ2-1	ASSQEAPLDNEQF
-	TRBV6-2/TRBV6-3	TRBJ2-7	ASSASRTSFPEQY
-	TRBV7-9	TRBJ2-5	ASSLGLHREETQY
-	TRBV3-1/TRBV3-2	TRBJ1-1	ASSRDRGSLLGEAF
-	TRBV3-1/TRBV3-2	TRBJ1-6	ASSPSRGLNYNSPLH
-	TRBV10-3	TRBJ2-2	AIKGPNTGELF
-	TRBV12-5	TRBJ2-7	ASGFILGTGPSYEQY
-	TRBV30	TRBJ2-2	AWSRTYRGSGELF
-	TRBV11-2	TRBJ2-7	ASSSSPRTGGIYEQY
-	TRBV20-1	TRBJ2-1	SASRGVFYNEQF
-	TRBV3-1/TRBV3-2	TRBJ1-6	ASSQGRGVYNSPLH
-	TRBV7-9	TRBJ1-1	ASRDSIGTEAF
-	TRBV5-5	TRBJ2-1	ASSSTIIEIGDEQF
-	TRBV19	TRBJ1-2	ASSPGSYGYT
-	TRBV5-1	TRBJ1-2	ASSLLSSVNYGYT
-	TRBV18	TRBJ1-2	ASSPPRTGERSYGYT
-	TRBV12-3/TRBV12-4	TRBJ1-1	ASSGNTEAF
few	TRBV25-1	TRBJ1-3	ASSPTVSGNTIY
few	TRBV27	TRBJ2-2	ASSLPGLAGGPSGELF
-	TRBV7-2	TRBJ2-3	ASSFRGGWTDTQY
-	TRBV6-5	TRBJ1-5	ASSLDRVKPQH
-	TRBV7-6	TRBJ2-2	ASSRQVNTGELF
once	TRBV4-1	TRBJ2-7	ASSQRMTVLADEQY
-	TRBV10-2	TRBJ2-2	ASRRLASGTGELF
-	TRBV5-5	TRBJ2-7	ASSSGLAETYEQY
-	TRBV27	TRBJ1-2	ASSLYVGTGGRLGYGYT
-	TRBV7-2	TRBJ2-7	ASSLDGQSMKQY
-	TRBV12-3/TRBV12-4	TRBJ2-3	ASSRDKSDTQY
-	TRBV29-1	TRBJ2-1	SVDLGHRPNEQF
-	TRBV5-1	TRBJ1-6	ASSLEVQGIGALH
-	TRBV6-5	TRBJ1-3	ASSKTGLLGNTIY
-	TRBV12-3/TRBV12-4	TRBJ2-7	ASSSTGTYEQY
-	TRBV7-2	TRBJ1-5	ASSTQGRSNQPQH
-	TRBV27	TRBJ1-3	ASRSTQGLRNTIY
-	TRBV4-2	TRBJ1-4	ASSQLDATNEKLF
-	TRBV10-1	TRBJ1-1	ASSDWGEAF
few	TRBV6-5	TRBJ2-7	ASIKVGGAAYEQY
-	TRBV28	TRBJ2-3	ASSSGGTDTQY
once	TRBV6-5	TRBJ1-1	ASKAARGTEAF
-	TRBV10-1	TRBJ2-7	ASSEQGSSYEQY
-	TRBV7-9	TRBJ1-2	ASSLTSVPDGYT
-	TRBV5-8	TRBJ1-5	ASSGRQVQPQH
-	TRBV5-5	TRBJ1-5	ASSLGARGQPQH
-	TRBV29-1	TRBJ1-2	SVPAEITNYGYT
once	TRBV13	TRBJ1-1	ASSFRDRGSEAF
once	TRBV5-4	TRBJ2-5	ASSSASDRLETQY